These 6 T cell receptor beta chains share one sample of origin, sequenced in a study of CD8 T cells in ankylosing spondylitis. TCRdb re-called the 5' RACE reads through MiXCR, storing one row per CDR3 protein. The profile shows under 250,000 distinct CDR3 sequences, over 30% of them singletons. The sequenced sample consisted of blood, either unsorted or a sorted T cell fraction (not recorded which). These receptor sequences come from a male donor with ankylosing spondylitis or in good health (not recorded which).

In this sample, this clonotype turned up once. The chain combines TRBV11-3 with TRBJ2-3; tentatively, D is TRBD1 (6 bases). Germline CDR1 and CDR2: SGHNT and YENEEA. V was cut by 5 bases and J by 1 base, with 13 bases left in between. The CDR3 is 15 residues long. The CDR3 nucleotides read TGTGCCAGCAGCCTGGACAGTTTGGGCACAGATACGCAGTATTTT. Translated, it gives CASSLDSLGTDTQYF.

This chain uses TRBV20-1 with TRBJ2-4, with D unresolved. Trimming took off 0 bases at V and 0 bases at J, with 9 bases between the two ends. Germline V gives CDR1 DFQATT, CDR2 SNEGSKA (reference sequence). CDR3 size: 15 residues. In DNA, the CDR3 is TGCAGTGCTAGAGATAGTTCATTAGCCAAAAACATTCAGTACTTC. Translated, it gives CSARDSSLAKNIQYF.

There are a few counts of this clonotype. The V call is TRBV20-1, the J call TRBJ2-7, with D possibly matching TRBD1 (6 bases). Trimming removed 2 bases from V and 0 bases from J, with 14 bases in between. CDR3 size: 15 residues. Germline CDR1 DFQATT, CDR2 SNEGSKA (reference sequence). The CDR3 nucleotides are TGCAGTGCTAGATCCCGGGACAAAGCCTCCTACGAGCAGTACTTC. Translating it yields CSARSRDKASYEQYF.

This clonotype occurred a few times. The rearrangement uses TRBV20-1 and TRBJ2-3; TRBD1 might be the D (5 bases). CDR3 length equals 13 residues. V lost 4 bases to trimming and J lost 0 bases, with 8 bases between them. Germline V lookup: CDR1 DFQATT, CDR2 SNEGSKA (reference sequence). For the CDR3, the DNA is TGCAGTGCTAATAGGGGTAGCACAGATACGCAGTATTTT. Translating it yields CSANRGSTDTQYF.

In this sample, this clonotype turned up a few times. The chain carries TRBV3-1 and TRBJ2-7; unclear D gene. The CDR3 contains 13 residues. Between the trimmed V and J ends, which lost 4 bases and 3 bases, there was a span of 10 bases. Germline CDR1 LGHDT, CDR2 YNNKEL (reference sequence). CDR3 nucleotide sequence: TGTGCCAGCAGCCGACCTGACAACTACGAGCAGTACTTC. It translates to CASSRPDNYEQYF.

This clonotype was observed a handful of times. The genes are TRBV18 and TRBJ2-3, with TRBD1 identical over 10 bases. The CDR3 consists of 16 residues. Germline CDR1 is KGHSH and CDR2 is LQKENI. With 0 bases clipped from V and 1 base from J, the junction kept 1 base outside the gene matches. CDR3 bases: TGTGCCAGCTCACCACCGGGACAGGGGCGCACAGATACGCAGTATTTT. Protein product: CASSPPGQGRTDTQYF.